This TCR beta chain was profiled in a study of identical twins. Template switching added a universal primer site, and cDNA bore unique molecular identifiers. In TCRdb, the 5' RACE reads were re-called with MiXCR into one record per CDR3 protein. Of hundreds of thousands of distinct CDR3 sequences in the sample, 8.6% are singletons; the top ten hold roughly 0.9%. This clonotype turned up a few times. Its antigen is not identified. Study findings and constraints: Researchers caution that invariant MAIT and iNKT cells could partly confound zero-insertion analyses.

This sample also appeared in a second study, on yellow fever vaccine responses in identical twins.

The source of this sequence is a woman aged 18 to 35 in good health. The sample comprised PBMCs.

CDR3 DNA sequence: TGTGCCAGCAGTTACATCCTAGCGGGAGCTTACGAGCAGTACTTC. Translating it yields CASSYILAGAYEQYF. V usage is TRBV6-5 and J usage is TRBJ2-7; 10 bases line up with TRBD2. The ends lost 2 bases at V and 4 bases at J; junction bases unmatched: 5. The CDR3 loop spans 15 amino acids. CDR1 MNHEY and CDR2 SVGAGI come from the germline V gene.